The sequence of this T cell receptor beta chain was determined in a study of regulatory T cells in long-lasting Graves disease. Only a few counts were recorded for this clonotype. Its antigen is not known. Sample time point: persistent/refractory GD, antithyroid drugs over 5 years with positive TRAb. The authors made the TCR library using RNA they extracted from PBMCs. Roughly 10 milliliters of peripheral blood went into EDTA tubes. In building TCR beta libraries, iRepertoire HTBI primers were used together with Arm-PCR of CDR3 regions. TCRdb re-derived calls from the multiplex PCR reads in MiXCR, one entry per CDR3 protein. The sample holds about 470,000 distinct CDR3 sequences, around 21% seen once. The CDR3 is 16 residues long. Deletions cut 0 bases from V and 7 bases from J, with 18 bases between. Germline CDR1 reads MGHRA; CDR2 reads YSYEKL. Study conclusions and caveats: When disease was persistent, TRBV28, TRBJ1-2 and TRBJ2-5 were the favored segments. Newly diagnosed patients had higher TCR diversity than persistent Graves' patients did.

V gene TRBV4-1 combines with J gene TRBJ1-1, with D uncertain. The TCR was taken from a female donor with Graves disease. This specimen consisted of peripheral blood mononuclear cells (PBMCs), obtained when the disease was refractory, from a patient treated with antithyroid drugs. DNA for the CDR3: TGCGCCAGCAGCCAAGATCTTCTAAGAACCCAACTTGAAGCTTTCTTT. This translates into CASSQDLLRTQLEAFF.